A single sample gave rise to the 21 T cell receptor beta chains below, sequenced in a study of CD8+CD57+ T cells in acquired aplastic anemia. Investigators profiled TCR beta VDJ and CDR3 from genomic DNA template. MiXCR, run by TCRdb on the reads, gives a single entry per CDR3 protein. The table lists approximately 200,000 distinct CDR3 sequences, approximately 60% of them singletons, with approximately 30% in the top ten. The sequenced sample was sorted CD4+, CD8+, or CD8+CD57+ T cells (not recorded which) from PBMCs. The receptors were sampled from a human donor in good health.

The CDR3: CSAIPPAWIAGDTGELFF. The CDR3 bases are TGCAGTGCTATACCCCCTGCCTGGATAGCGGGAGACACCGGGGAGCTGTTTTTT. The V gene is TRBV20-1, the J gene TRBJ2-2; 9 bases are shared with TRBD2. This CDR3 contains 18 residues. Germline V gene sequence: CDR1 DFQATT, CDR2 SNEGSKA (reference sequence). V gave up 4 bases and J gave up 3 bases; unmatched junction bases: 15.

The chain employs TRBV24-1 and TRBJ2-7; 7 bases line up with TRBD1. V lost 5 bases to trimming and J lost 1 base; unmatched junction nucleotides: 4. There are 14 residues in the CDR3. Germline V gene sequence: CDR1 KGHDR, CDR2 SFDVKD. DNA for the CDR3: TGTGCCACCAGTGCCCCGGACAGGTCCTACGAGCAGTACTTC. Translated, it gives CATSAPDRSYEQYF.

The V and J genes are TRBV29-1 and TRBJ2-7; 7 bases align to TRBD1. J was trimmed by 3 bases and V by 5 bases; bases with no gene match: 7. CDR3 length: 13 residues. CDR1 and CDR2 (germline): SQVTM, ANQGSEA. The CDR3, as DNA: TGCAGCGTTAGGGACAGCCTCATCTACGAGCAGTACTTC. Translation: CSVRDSLIYEQYF.

The chain uses TRBV20-1 and TRBJ2-7, with TRBD2 matching over 13 bases. Germline values: CDR1 DFQATT, CDR2 SNEGSKA (reference sequence). Unmatched junction bases numbered 9, after V lost 3 bases and J lost 4 bases. This CDR3 has 16 amino acids. DNA of the CDR3: TGCAGTGCTAGCACTAGCGGGGGGGCCACTGGGTACGAGCAGTACTTC. It codes for CSASTSGGATGYEQYF.

The J gene is TRBJ2-3, the V gene TRBV24-1; perhaps TRBD2 as D (6 bases). Per the germline V gene, CDR1 is KGHDR and CDR2 is SFDVKD. The CDR3 sequence is 15 residues long. V lost 3 bases to trimming and J lost 0 bases, with 9 bases between them. The CDR3 region has the DNA TGTGCCACCAGTGATACCGGGACTAGCACAGATACGCAGTATTTT. As protein: CATSDTGTSTDTQYF.

This clonotype was seen a few times. This chain joins TRBV2 and TRBJ1-2, with D possibly matching TRBD1 (5 bases). The CDR3 is 14 amino acids. Germline CDR1 SNHLY, CDR2 FYNNEI. Trimming took off 0 bases at V and 6 bases at J, with 11 bases between the two ends. CDR3 in DNA: TGTGCCAGCAGTGAAGCGCAAAGGGGAGATGGCTACACCTTC. It specifies CASSEAQRGDGYTF.

The chain employs TRBV9 and TRBJ2-5, with D tentatively TRBD1 or TRBD2 (6 bases each). In germline, CDR1 is SGDLS, CDR2 YYNGEE. V dropped 0 bases and J dropped 5 bases, with 11 bases sitting between them. CDR3 size: 14 residues. CDR3 in amino acids: CASSVAGGYETQYF. As DNA, the CDR3 is TGTGCCAGCAGCGTAGCCGGGGGCTATGAGACCCAGTACTTC.

The chain recombines TRBV28 with TRBJ2-6; D gene uncertain. V lost 5 bases to trimming and J lost 0 bases, with 8 bases between them. The germline CDR1 and CDR2 sequences are MDHEN and SYDVKM. The CDR3 is made up of 15 amino acids. CDR3 DNA sequence: TGTGCCAGCAGTCCCCAGATCTCTGGGGCCAACGTCCTGACTTTC. Residues: CASSPQISGANVLTF. The whole variable domain, filled in from reference TRBV28 and TRBJ2-6, reads DVKVTQSSRYLVKRTGEKVFLECVQDMDHENMFWYRQDPGLGLRLIYFSYDVKMKEKGDIPEGYSVSREKKERFSLILESASTNQTSMYLCASSPQISGANVLTFGAGSRLTVL.

At least ten counts were recorded for this clonotype. The chain couples TRBV19 to TRBJ2-3; D is perhaps TRBD1 (5 bases). This CDR3 comprises 16 residues. With 4 bases removed from V and 2 bases from J, the gap between germline ends came to 16 bases. Germline V gene data show CDR1 as LNHDA and CDR2 as SQIVND (reference sequence). CDR3 nucleotides: TGTGCCAGTAGTAGTCCAGGGAAACGACCCACAGATACGCAGTATTTT. Its translation is CASSSPGKRPTDTQYF.

This sequence joins TRBV5-4 and TRBJ2-7; the match to TRBD2 covers 13 bases. The V gene end was trimmed by 4 bases and the J gene end by 3 bases; junction bases not matched to a gene: 10. Germline V gene sequence: CDR1 SGHNT, CDR2 YYREEE (reference sequence). The CDR3 spans 17 residues. Here the CDR3 reads CASSPGLAGYIVYEQYF. The CDR3 DNA reads as TGTGCCAGCAGCCCGGGACTAGCGGGATACATTGTCTACGAGCAGTACTTC.

The chain carries TRBV7-9 and TRBJ2-3; D possibly uses TRBD1 or TRBD2 (7 bases each). V was shortened by 11 bases and J by 1 base, with 25 bases between the two germline ends. Germline CDR1 and CDR2: SEHNR and FQNEAQ (reference sequence). The CDR3 contains 17 residues. The CDR3 region has the DNA TGTGCCTGCCGAGGGAGGGGGCCACTTGGGGGCACAGATACGCAGTATTTT. It yields the protein CACRGRGPLGGTDTQYF. The full variable domain, in which reference TRBV7-9 and TRBJ2-3 provide the parts outside the CDR3, is DTGVSQNPRHKITKRGQNVTFRCDPISEHNRLYWYRQTLGQGPEFLTYFQNEAQLEKSRLLSDRFSAERPKGSFSTLEIQRTEQGDSAMYLCACRGRGPLGGTDTQYFGPGTRLTVL.

In regard to this clonotype: This may be a read error, as it is one base from a much larger clone. This chain links TRBV5-6 with TRBJ1-1; D may be TRBD1 (6 bases). Germline-derived CDR1 and CDR2 are SGHDT and YYEEEE. There are 17 residues in the CDR3. CDR3 sequence reads: CASSLTWTDPMNTGAFF. The CDR3 coding sequence is TGTGCCAGCAGCCTTACCTGGACAGATCCCATGAACACTGGAGCTTTCTTT. Together with reference TRBV5-6 and TRBJ1-1, the CDR3 gives the full variable domain: DAGVTQSPTHLIKTRGQQVTLRCSPKSGHDTVSWYQQALGQGPQFIFQYYEEEERQRGNFPDRFSGHQFPNYSSELNVNALLLGDSALYLCASSLTWTDPMNTGAFFGQGTRLTVV.

This clonotype came up a few times. The rearrangement joins TRBV12-3 or TRBV12-4 to TRBJ2-2, with 9 positions matching TRBD1. V dropped 7 bases and J dropped 5; count of bases not matched to a gene: 5. The CDR3 runs to 14 residues. CDR3 DNA sequence: TGTGCCAGCACCTCGACAGGGGGGACCGGGGAGCTGTTTTTT. The encoded protein is CASTSTGGTGELFF.

The V gene is TRBV5-1, the J gene TRBJ1-1; perhaps TRBD1 as D (5 bases). Trimming took 4 bases from V and 1 from J, leaving 14 bases between them. From germline, CDR1 is SGHRS and CDR2 YFSETQ. This CDR3 is built from 15 residues. The CDR3 nucleotides are TGCGCCAGCAGCGACAGATCACACAAGAACACTGAAGCTTTCTTT. This codes for CASSDRSHKNTEAFF.

The V gene is TRBV7-8, the J gene TRBJ1-2, with 9 nucleotides matching TRBD1. With V trimmed by 5 bases and J by 9 bases, 13 bases remained unmatched. The CDR3 totals 15 residues. Germline V CDR1 and CDR2: SGHVS, FQNEAQ. CDR3 loop: CASSPPYPGQGSYTF. In DNA, the CDR3 is TGTGCCAGCAGCCCCCCCTACCCGGGACAGGGTAGCTACACCTTC.

At least ten counts were recorded for this clonotype. The chain links TRBV19 to TRBJ2-2; maybe TRBD1 (6 bases). CDR1 and CDR2 (germline): LNHDA, SQIVND (reference sequence). This CDR3 comprises 14 residues. The V and J ends lost 4 bases and 3 bases respectively, with 9 bases between them. The DNA of the CDR3 is TGTGCCAGTAGTAGACGGACAGACACCGGGGAGCTGTTTTTT. Protein sequence: CASSRRTDTGELFF.

This clonotype was detected a few times. This sequence joins TRBV2 and TRBJ2-5; 7 bases map to TRBD1. Losses at the gene ends were 6 bases for V and 4 bases for J; bases not matched to a gene: 11. CDR3 length equals 15 residues. Per the germline V gene, CDR1 is SNHLY and CDR2 is FYNNEI. CDR3 residues: CASRGDRVIGETQYF. The CDR3 nucleotides are TGTGCCAGCAGAGGCGACAGGGTGATAGGAGAGACCCAGTACTTC.

This clonotype appeared many times. V usage is TRBV7-9 and J usage is TRBJ2-7; 7 bases agree with TRBD1. This CDR3 spans 14 amino acids. V lost 4 bases to trimming and J lost 2 bases; unmatched junction nucleotides: 5. Germline V gene lookup returns CDR1 SEHNR and CDR2 FQNEAQ (reference sequence). The CDR3 reads CASSSPDRTYEQYF. The CDR3 DNA reads TGTGCCAGCAGCTCCCCGGACAGGACCTACGAGCAGTACTTC.

This clonotype was seen at least ten times. V and J are TRBV7-8 and TRBJ1-4; D gene unclear. CDR3 length: 12 residues. Germline loops: CDR1 SGHVS, CDR2 FQNEAQ. Between the trimmed V and J ends, which lost 1 base and 11 bases, there was a span of 8 bases. CDR3 in amino acids: CASSLGQEKLFF. CDR3 nucleotide sequence: TGTGCCAGCAGCTTAGGTCAGGAGAAACTGTTTTTT.

The chain couples TRBV7-9 to TRBJ2-7; D possibly corresponds to TRBD1 (5 bases). The J call is in doubt because the DNA end fits TRBJ2-5 better. Germline-derived CDR1 and CDR2 are SEHNR and FQNEAQ (reference sequence). This CDR3 comprises 14 residues. In DNA form, the CDR3 reads TGTGCCAGCAGCTTAGGACAGATTCAAGAGACCCAGTACTTC. Translating gives CASSLGQIQETQYF.

This clonotype occurred a few times. The chain uses TRBV15 and TRBJ2-7; possible D gene TRBD2, 5 bases. This CDR3 is built from 15 residues. Germline-derived CDR1 and CDR2 are LNHNV and YYDKDF (reference sequence). Deletions cut 0 bases from V and 7 bases from J, with 16 bases between. The CDR3 loop reads CATSRDFQVSGEQYF. DNA for the CDR3: TGTGCCACCAGCAGAGATTTCCAGGTATCGGGGGAGCAGTACTTC.